This TCR beta chain was retrieved from a study of blood T cell repertoires in COVID-19. Generated by immunoSEQ multiplex PCR, the TCRdb table keeps only in-frame clones and is missing some. This table has 100,000 or so clones, approximately 91% appearing once. The V and J ends lost 2 bases and 0 bases respectively, with 10 bases between them. Germline CDR1 and CDR2: GTSNPN and SVGIG (reference sequence). CDR3 length: 15 residues. This receptor was identified in a man aged 50 or older with acute or convalescent COVID-19. Sequencing was done on a sample of peripheral blood. The chain carries TRBV30 and TRBJ1-4; D unresolved. In DNA form, the CDR3 reads TGTGCCTGGAGTCTAGGCTCCTCAACTAATGAAAAACTGTTTTTT. Amino acids: CAWSLGSSTNEKLFF.